Following are 29 T cell receptor beta chains from one sample sequenced in a study of shared clonotypes between healthy human individuals. Sequencing was performed with immunoSEQ multiplex PCR; in TCRdb, only in-frame clones are kept and a portion is missing. The table lists around 580,000 clones, nearly 98% of them singletons, with 0.25% to 0.35% in the top ten. Naive CD8 isolation took CD45RO-negative cells positively selected for CCR7 and excluded terminally differentiated effector memory CD45RA+ cells. The sequenced material came from naive CD8+ T cells sorted from blood. Source of these receptors: a man aged 25 to 45 in good health.

V usage is TRBV29-1 and J usage is TRBJ2-1; 8 positions agree with TRBD1. Looked up from germline, CDR1 is SQVTM and CDR2 is ANQGSEA. This CDR3 region has 15 residues. V shed 6 bases and J 4 bases; nucleotides not matched to a gene: 11. The CDR3 region is CSVIGSRDRYNEQFF. DNA for the CDR3: TGCAGCGTAATAGGCAGTCGGGACAGGTACAATGAGCAGTTCTTC.

This chain connects TRBV5-1 to TRBJ2-7, with 12 bases fitting TRBD2. V gave up 5 bases and J gave up 5 bases; unmatched junction bases: 8. The CDR3 has 15 amino acids. Germline assignment: CDR1 SGHRS and CDR2 YFSETQ. The CDR3 DNA sequence: TGCGCCAGCAGACAGGGGAGACTAGCGGGAGACGAGCAGTACTTC. This encodes CASRQGRLAGDEQYF.

J is TRBJ2-7 and V is TRBV29-1; 10 bases map to TRBD1. The CDR3 spans 17 residues. With 1 base clipped from V and 3 bases from J, the junction kept 12 bases outside the gene matches. The V gene's germline CDR1 is SQVTM and CDR2 ANQGSEA. The CDR3 DNA sequence: TGCAGCGTTGAAGCCCGCCAATTCCGGGACAGGGGCTACGAGCAGTACTTC. Translation gives CSVEARQFRDRGYEQYF.

In this sample, this clone turned up once. V is TRBV7-9 and J is TRBJ2-1, with D hard to call. CDR3 length: 15 residues. The V end was cut by 1 base, the J end by 6 bases, with 13 bases between. In germline, CDR1 is SEHNR, CDR2 FQNEAQ (reference sequence). DNA for the CDR3: TGTGCCAGCAGCTTAGGTATTGCGGACCTCAATGAGCAGTTCTTC. Amino acids: CASSLGIADLNEQFF.

The chain links TRBV18 to TRBJ1-3; no firm D call. V shed 2 bases and J shed 1 base, with 15 bases lying between them. From germline, CDR1 is KGHSH and CDR2 LQKENI. The CDR3 has 17 amino acids. The CDR3, as DNA: TGTGCCAGCTCACCATTGAGGGTAAGGAGGTCTGGAAACACCATATATTTT. It is translated as CASSPLRVRRSGNTIYF.

In DNA form, the CDR3 reads TGTGCCAGCAGTTACCGGGGGACCCACGAGCAGTACTTC. Protein sequence: CASSYRGTHEQYF. The chain is built from TRBV7-8 and TRBJ2-7, with a weak D call TRBD2 (6 bases). This CDR3 is built from 13 residues. In germline, CDR1 is SGHVS, CDR2 FQNEAQ. V dropped 6 bases and J dropped 5 bases, with 14 bases sitting between them. Full variable domain (rest looked up from reference TRBV7-8 and TRBJ2-7): GAGVSQSPRYKVAKRGQDVALRCDPISGHVSLFWYQQALGQGPEFLTYFQNEAQLDKSGLPSDRFFAERPEGSVSTLKIQRTQQEDSAVYLCASSYRGTHEQYFGPGTRLTVT.

This clone was seen a single time. This chain connects TRBV5-4 to TRBJ2-3, with 7 nucleotides matching TRBD1. V trimming: 4 bases; J trimming: 5 bases; junction bases outside the gene matches: 7. This CDR3 is built from 14 residues. Germline values: CDR1 SGHNT, CDR2 YYREEE (reference sequence). CDR3 coding DNA: TGTGCCAGCAGCGGGGGACAGCTGGGAGATACGCAGTATTTT. Its translation is CASSGGQLGDTQYF.

This clone has just one count. The V gene is TRBV6-5, the J gene TRBJ2-2, with D possibly matching TRBD2 (6 bases). Germline CDR1 is MNHEY and CDR2 is SVGAGI. CDR3 length: 10 amino acids. Trimming cost V 11 bases and J 6 bases, with 7 bases left between them. This chain's CDR3 is CASGAGELFF. The CDR3 DNA is TGTGCCTCGGGGGCCGGGGAGCTGTTTTTT.

V usage is TRBV6-5 and J usage is TRBJ1-5, with TRBD1 matching 8 bases. Germline V gives CDR1 MNHEY, CDR2 SVGAGI. The CDR3 has 15 amino acids. The V segment lost 6 bases and the J segment 7 bases; nucleotides outside the gene matches: 11. CDR3 sequence reads: CASRRGQGAGQPQHF. The CDR3 DNA reads as TGTGCCAGCAGGCGCGGACAGGGTGCAGGACAGCCCCAGCATTTT.

The chain is built from TRBV7-9 and TRBJ1-4; tentatively, D is TRBD1 (6 bases). V was trimmed by 5 bases and J by 0 bases, leaving 19 bases between them. The CDR3 sequence is 18 residues long. Germline V lookup: CDR1 SEHNR, CDR2 FQNEAQ (reference sequence). Here the CDR3 reads CASSNTRTETATNEKLFF. The CDR3 DNA sequence: TGTGCCAGCAGCAATACGAGGACAGAGACAGCAACTAATGAAAAACTGTTTTTT. Filled out from reference TRBV7-9 and TRBJ1-4, the complete variable domain reads DTGVSQNPRHKITKRGQNVTFRCDPISEHNRLYWYRQTLGQGPEFLTYFQNEAQLEKSRLLSDRFSAERPKGSFSTLEIQRTEQGDSAMYLCASSNTRTETATNEKLFFGSGTQLSVL.

CDR3 residues: CASSLVGDYEQYF. The DNA for the CDR3 is TGTGCCAGCAGCCTTGTGGGAGACTACGAGCAGTACTTC. The gene calls are TRBV7-8 and TRBJ2-7; D is possibly TRBD2 (5 bases). CDR3 length: 13 residues. V gave up 5 bases and J gave up 3 bases, with 11 bases separating them. From germline, CDR1 is SGHVS and CDR2 FQNEAQ.

The chain combines TRBV5-8 with TRBJ1-2; TRBD1 matches at 7 bases. The CDR3 contains 13 residues. V shed 6 bases, J shed 6 bases, and the junction held 8 bases outside the gene matches. Germline V gene lookup returns CDR1 SGHTS and CDR2 YDEGEE. The CDR3 reads CASTYRGFDGYTF. CDR3 DNA: TGTGCCAGCACCTACAGGGGATTCGATGGCTACACCTTC.

This clone is a singleton in its sample. The chain couples TRBV7-9 to TRBJ2-2, with a weak D call TRBD2 (5 bases). CDR3 size: 15 residues. The germline V and J ends were trimmed by 6 bases and 4 bases, with 15 bases remaining between them. Germline V gene data show CDR1 as SEHNR and CDR2 as FQNEAQ (reference sequence). CDR3 residues: CASRKTSGFTGELFF. CDR3 DNA sequence: TGTGCCAGCAGGAAGACTTCGGGGTTCACCGGGGAGCTGTTTTTT.

V usage is TRBV11-2 and J usage is TRBJ2-5, with TRBD2 matching 7 bases. The CDR3 covers 16 residues. Trimming cost V 5 bases and J 2 bases; bases outside gene matches: 11. Germline CDR1 reads SGHAT; CDR2 reads FQNNGV. CDR3 nucleotides: TGTGCCAGCAGCACGCCGTTAGCGGGCCAGCAAGAGACCCAGTACTTC. Translating gives CASSTPLAGQQETQYF.

The rearrangement joins TRBV2 to TRBJ1-1; no clear D. CDR3 length: 14 amino acids. In germline, CDR1 is SNHLY, CDR2 FYNNEI. V lost 6 bases, J lost 0 bases, and 11 bases lay in between. CDR3 nucleotide sequence: TGTGCCAGCAGATCGGTGGGCATGAACACTGAAGCTTTCTTT. Its protein is CASRSVGMNTEAFF.

V usage is TRBV28 and J usage is TRBJ2-7, with D possibly matching TRBD2 (6 bases). V gave up 2 bases and J gave up 5 bases, with 19 bases separating them. Germline V gives CDR1 MDHEN, CDR2 SYDVKM. This CDR3 contains 16 residues. The CDR3 region has the DNA TGTGCCAGCAGTTTAGTGATGGAGGGCCAAGGGGACGAGCAGTACTTC. Its protein is CASSLVMEGQGDEQYF.

The chain recombines TRBV5-6 with TRBJ1-4; perhaps TRBD1 as D (5 bases). V lost 0 bases, J lost 4 bases, and 10 bases lay in between. The CDR3 runs to 15 residues. Germline V gives CDR1 SGHDT, CDR2 YYEEEE. CDR3: CASSLAQGSNEKLFF. The DNA of the CDR3 is TGTGCCAGCAGCTTGGCGCAGGGCAGTAATGAAAAACTGTTTTTT.

The gene calls are TRBV9 and TRBJ2-1; D not certain. V was cut by 0 bases and J by 4 bases, with 5 bases left in between. This CDR3 has 13 amino acids. CDR1 SGDLS and CDR2 YYNGEE come from the germline V gene. The CDR3 bases are TGTGCCAGCAGCGTAGACCTTTACAATGAGCAGTTCTTC. Residues: CASSVDLYNEQFF.

The chain is built from TRBV7-9 and TRBJ1-5; TRBD1 matches at 7 bases. The germline V gene has CDR1 SEHNR and CDR2 FQNEAQ (reference sequence). J gave up 3 bases and V 4 bases, and 12 bases lay outside the gene matches. The CDR3 runs 17 residues. In DNA form, the CDR3 reads TGTGCCAGCAGCTCCTCAATTCGTACAGGGGACAATCAGCCCCAGCATTTT. Amino acid sequence: CASSSSIRTGDNQPQHF. Filled out from reference TRBV7-9 and TRBJ1-5, the complete variable domain reads DTGVSQNPRHKITKRGQNVTFRCDPISEHNRLYWYRQTLGQGPEFLTYFQNEAQLEKSRLLSDRFSAERPKGSFSTLEIQRTEQGDSAMYLCASSSSIRTGDNQPQHFGDGTRLSIL.

The chain employs TRBV4-3 and TRBJ2-1, with D uncertain. V dropped 1 base and J dropped 1 base, with 14 bases sitting between them. This CDR3 comprises 17 residues. The germline V gene has CDR1 LGHNA and CDR2 YSLEER. DNA of the CDR3: TGCGCCAGCAGCCAAGGGGGTCCGGAGACGTCCTACAATGAGCAGTTCTTC. Translating it yields CASSQGGPETSYNEQFF.

The DNA for the CDR3 is TGTGCCAGCAGCTTAAGGGCTAGCGGGAGGGAGAGCTCCTACAATGAGCAGTTCTTC. Protein: CASSLRASGRESSYNEQFF. The genes are TRBV7-9 and TRBJ2-1, with TRBD2 matching over 12 bases. The CDR3 has 19 amino acids. Germline trimming cut 2 bases from V and 0 bases from J; bases unmatched to any gene: 8. Germline assignment: CDR1 SEHNR and CDR2 FQNEAQ (reference sequence).

This chain links TRBV5-1 with TRBJ2-7; 9 nucleotides agree with TRBD2. Unmatched junction bases numbered 12, after V lost 4 bases and J lost 7 bases. The CDR3 is made up of 15 amino acids. Per germline, CDR1 SGHRS and CDR2 YFSETQ. The CDR3 nucleotides are TGCGCCAGCAGCCAAGAGTATAGCGGGAGAGCGGAGCAGTACTTC. It is translated as CASSQEYSGRAEQYF.

The chain combines TRBV6-5 with TRBJ2-1; no definite D call. CDR1 MNHEY and CDR2 SVGAGI come from the germline V gene. This CDR3 has 14 residues. Between the trimmed V and J ends, which lost 0 bases and 0 bases, there was a span of 3 bases. Here the CDR3 reads CASSYSGSYNEQFF. The CDR3 bases are TGTGCCAGCAGTTACTCGGGCTCCTACAATGAGCAGTTCTTC.

Worth noting for this clone: Within the sample, other DNA sequences also encode this same CDR3. CDR3 sequence (DNA): TGTGCCAGCAGCTTAGGGCAGTACAATGAGCAGTTCTTC. It translates to CASSLGQYNEQFF. This rearrangement joins TRBV13 to TRBJ2-1, with no clear D. Germline V CDR1 and CDR2: PRHDT, FYEKMQ (reference sequence). This CDR3 region has 13 residues. V was shortened by 0 bases and J by 4 bases, with 4 bases between the two germline ends.

This clone has only one observation. The chain combines TRBV5-8 with TRBJ1-5; D unclear. Germline V gene lookup returns CDR1 SGHTS and CDR2 YDEGEE. The germline V and J ends were trimmed by 5 bases and 0 bases, with 12 bases remaining between them. CDR3 length equals 15 residues. CDR3: CASSDSLYSNQPQHF. The CDR3 DNA reads TGTGCCAGCAGTGATAGTTTATATAGCAATCAGCCCCAGCATTTT. The complete variable domain, with remaining parts taken from reference TRBV5-8 and TRBJ1-5, reads EAGVTQSPTHLIKTRGQQATLRCSPISGHTSVYWYQQALGLGLQFLLWYDEGEERNRGNFPPRFSGRQFPNYSSELNVNALELEDSALYLCASSDSLYSNQPQHFGDGTRLSIL.

This chain uses TRBV19 with TRBJ1-5; D ambiguous. The germline CDR1 and CDR2 sequences are LNHDA and SQIVND (reference sequence). With 4 bases removed from V and 3 bases from J, the gap between germline ends came to 13 bases. The CDR3 totals 15 residues. Written as DNA, the CDR3 is TGTGCCAGTAGTAAGGCGGGGAACAACAATCAGCCCCAGCATTTT. Its translation is CASSKAGNNNQPQHF.

The chain recombines TRBV7-6 with TRBJ1-4; 8 bases agree with TRBD1. The CDR3 consists of 14 residues. V trimming: 4 bases; J trimming: 6 bases; junction bases outside the gene matches: 4. Looked up from germline, CDR1 is SGHVS and CDR2 is FNYEAQ. This CDR3 reads CASSSTDRDEKLFF. The CDR3 nucleotides are TGTGCCAGCAGCTCAACGGACAGGGATGAAAAACTGTTTTTT.

The genes are TRBV7-2 and TRBJ2-1, with 10 positions matching TRBD2. This CDR3 region has 14 residues. V dropped 2 bases and J dropped 10; count of bases not matched to a gene: 5. Germline values: CDR1 SGHTA, CDR2 FQGNSA. CDR3 loop: CASSLPSGSREQFF. The DNA for the CDR3 is TGTGCCAGCAGCTTACCTAGCGGGAGTCGCGAGCAGTTCTTC.

The chain links TRBV4-3 to TRBJ2-1, with TRBD2 as a possible D gene (7 bases). The CDR3 has 17 amino acids. V was shortened by 1 base and J by 0 bases, with 13 bases between the two germline ends. Germline V gives CDR1 LGHNA, CDR2 YSLEER. The CDR3 bases are TGCGCCAGCAGCCAAGCTAGCGGACAGAGCTCCTACAATGAGCAGTTCTTC. Its translation: CASSQASGQSSYNEQFF.